The 20 T cell receptor beta chains below were found in one sample sequenced in a study of cytomegalovirus exposure and HLA in healthy donors. The PCR was carried out with 60 Vbeta primers and 13 Jbeta primers. Produced via immunoSEQ multiplex PCR; TCRdb's table is partial and in-frame only. The table includes under 200,000 clones, around 77% detected once. The sequenced sample was PBMCs. The source is a young man in good health and CMV-seronegative.

The chain employs TRBV5-8 and TRBJ1-5; D is undetermined. CDR1 and CDR2 from the germline V gene are SGHTS and YDEGEE. The germline V and J ends were trimmed by 4 bases and 3 bases, with 14 bases remaining between them. This CDR3 comprises 15 residues. CDR3 region: CASSSDKLHNQPQHF. In DNA form, the CDR3 reads TGTGCCAGCAGCAGTGACAAACTCCACAATCAGCCCCAGCATTTT.

This clone was found once. The chain couples TRBV5-4 to TRBJ2-5; 9 nucleotides agree with TRBD2. The trim removed 4 bases at V and 5 bases at J, leaving 15 bases unmatched. Germline V gene lookup returns CDR1 SGHNT and CDR2 YYREEE (reference sequence). The CDR3 is 17 amino acids. The DNA for the CDR3 is TGTGCCAGCAGCCCGGTCGGGCGGGAGGGCCATGGGGAGACCCAGTACTTC. As protein: CASSPVGREGHGETQYF.

J is TRBJ1-1 and V is TRBV7-9; 8 nucleotides agree with TRBD1. The CDR3 covers 16 residues. The V gene's germline CDR1 is SEHNR and CDR2 FQNEAQ (reference sequence). After removal of 1 base from V and 3 bases from J, the junction contained 7 bases not matched to a gene. CDR3 residues: CASSLDIGTGHTEAFF. DNA of the CDR3: TGTGCCAGCAGCTTAGATATAGGGACAGGTCACACTGAAGCTTTCTTT.

The chain uses TRBV25-1 and TRBJ2-3, with unresolved D. Trimming took 6 bases from V and 0 from J, leaving 10 bases between them. The germline V gene has CDR1 MGHDK and CDR2 SYGVNS. The CDR3 loop spans 14 amino acids. CDR3 sequence (DNA): TGTGCCAGCAGCTTAGACACGAGCACAGATACGCAGTATTTT. Translating gives CASSLDTSTDTQYF.

The chain recombines TRBV6-6 with TRBJ2-7; 10 bases match TRBD2. The CDR3 is 14 residues long. The germline gives CDR1 MNHNY, CDR2 SVGAGI (reference sequence). The trim removed 6 bases at V and 3 bases at J, leaving 5 bases unmatched. The CDR3 is CASRGTSAYYEQYF. CDR3 bases: TGTGCCAGCAGAGGGACTAGCGCCTACTACGAGCAGTACTTC.

The chain recombines TRBV27 with TRBJ2-3; a weak D match, TRBD2 (5 bases). Germline loops: CDR1 MNHEY, CDR2 SMNVEV (reference sequence). Trimming took 5 bases from V and 2 from J, leaving 14 bases between them. CDR3 length: 15 amino acids. CDR3 DNA sequence: TGTGCCAGCAGTAACATACTAGGATCCACAGATACGCAGTATTTT. Translating it yields CASSNILGSTDTQYF.

The chain joins TRBV5-1 to TRBJ2-1, with D possibly TRBD1 on 5 matching bases. The CDR3 totals 14 residues. Germline V gene data show CDR1 as SGHRS and CDR2 as YFSETQ. Trimming pared 2 bases from V and 2 bases from J, leaving 8 bases between. The CDR3 DNA reads as TGCGCCAGCAGCTTCCAGGGTCCCTACAATGAGCAGTTCTTC. Protein sequence: CASSFQGPYNEQFF.

The chain is built from TRBV6-5 and TRBJ2-7, with 12 bases that match TRBD1. There are 15 residues in the CDR3. CDR1 and CDR2 (germline): MNHEY, SVGAGI. V shed 7 bases, J shed 6 bases, and the junction held 10 bases outside the gene matches. CDR3 nucleotides: TGTGCCAGCAAACAATCCGGGACAGGGGGCGCCGAGCAGTACTTC. Its protein is CASKQSGTGGAEQYF.

V usage is TRBV28 and J usage is TRBJ1-5; TRBD1 matches 12 bases. Losses at the gene ends were 2 bases for V and 6 bases for J; bases not matched to a gene: 5. The germline gives CDR1 MDHEN, CDR2 SYDVKM. The CDR3 runs 16 residues. CDR3 sequence reads: CASSLRDRGRFQPQHF. The CDR3, as DNA: TGTGCCAGCAGTTTAAGGGACAGGGGGCGATTTCAGCCCCAGCATTTT.

The count of this clone is one. This sequence joins TRBV7-6 and TRBJ2-7; TRBD1 matches 8 bases. CDR1 and CDR2 (germline): SGHVS, FNYEAQ. The CDR3 contains 15 residues. Trimming took 5 bases from V and 5 from J; bases not matched to a gene: 11. The CDR3 nucleotides read TGTGCCAGCAGCCCCTCGGGACAGGAGAGTGACGAGCAGTACTTC. Translated, it gives CASSPSGQESDEQYF.

This clone was detected only a few times. The rearrangement uses TRBV4-1 and TRBJ2-7; TRBD1 might be the D (6 bases). CDR3 length: 12 amino acids. The V gene's germline CDR1 is MGHRA and CDR2 YSYEKL. V lost 3 bases, J lost 8 bases, and 11 bases lay in between. Written as DNA, the CDR3 is TGCGCCAGCAGCCAGAACAGGGAACAGCAGTACTTC. It specifies CASSQNREQQYF.

The chain recombines TRBV2 with TRBJ2-7; tentative D call: TRBD1 (6 bases). The CDR3 covers 12 residues. CDR1 is SNHLY and CDR2 is FYNNEI in the germline V gene. With 3 bases removed from V and 8 bases from J, the gap between germline ends came to 11 bases. The CDR3 region is CASSDEGDKQYF. The DNA for the CDR3 is TGTGCCAGCAGTGATGAAGGGGACAAGCAGTACTTC.

Regarding this clone: A much more abundant neighbour one base away suggests this may be a read error. The chain has TRBV25-1 and TRBJ1-1, with D tentatively TRBD1 (5 bases). Per the germline V gene, CDR1 is MGHDK and CDR2 is SYGVNS. CDR3 length: 12 amino acids. Trimming shortened V by 4 bases and J by 4 bases, and 7 bases separated the two germline ends. The CDR3 spells CASSGGGTEAFF. Written as DNA, the CDR3 is TGTGCCAGCAGTGGGGGCGGCACTGAAGCTTTCTTT.

This clone came up once. The gene calls are TRBV6-5 and TRBJ1-2; D gene uncertain. Germline lookup yields CDR1 MNHEY and CDR2 SVGAGI. This CDR3 spans 13 amino acids. Trimming took 5 bases from V and 3 from J, leaving 10 bases between them. This CDR3 is CASSNDGDYGYTF. CDR3 sequence (DNA): TGTGCCAGCAGTAACGACGGAGACTATGGCTACACCTTC.

The V call is TRBV15, the J call TRBJ2-2; 14 bases fit TRBD2. Germline V gives CDR1 LNHNV, CDR2 YYDKDF (reference sequence). Germline trimming cut 1 base from V and 5 bases from J; bases unmatched to any gene: 6. The CDR3 has 18 residues. CDR3 coding DNA: TGTGCCACCAGCAGAGCCCGACTAGCGGGAGGGCGGACCGGGGAGCTGTTTTTT. Protein sequence: CATSRARLAGGRTGELFF.

The chain combines TRBV9 with TRBJ2-1; 9 bases fit TRBD2. Germline V gives CDR1 SGDLS, CDR2 YYNGEE. The CDR3 is made up of 15 amino acids. The ends lost 4 bases at V and 4 bases at J; junction bases unmatched: 6. The CDR3 region is CASSLLAGKYNEQFF. CDR3 DNA: TGTGCCAGCAGCCTCCTAGCGGGAAAGTACAATGAGCAGTTCTTC.

The rearrangement links TRBV7-3 to TRBJ2-7, with 7 bases identical to TRBD2. V lost 5 bases to trimming and J lost 6 bases; unmatched junction nucleotides: 13. Germline CDR1 and CDR2: SGHTA and FQGTGA. CDR3 length equals 15 residues. The CDR3 DNA is TGTGCCAGCAGCCTCCTCCCCGGGACTATGGCCGAGCAGTACTTC. Protein: CASSLLPGTMAEQYF.

The CDR3 sequence is CAWSVWGALNTEAFF. For the CDR3, the DNA is TGTGCCTGGAGTGTATGGGGAGCCTTGAACACTGAAGCTTTCTTT. This sequence joins TRBV30 and TRBJ1-1; D unresolved. The CDR3 consists of 15 residues. V was cut by 0 bases and J by 0 bases, with 11 bases left in between. Germline V gene data show CDR1 as GTSNPN and CDR2 as SVGIG (reference sequence).

The chain combines TRBV7-9 with TRBJ2-5; unclear D gene. The CDR3 runs to 15 residues. The germline V gene encodes CDR1 SEHNR and CDR2 FQNEAQ (reference sequence). V was trimmed by 2 bases and J by 1 base, leaving 11 bases between them. CDR3 DNA sequence: TGTGCCAGCAGCTTATTCCCTACCGTCCAAGAGACCCAGTACTTC. Protein sequence: CASSLFPTVQETQYF.

The V gene is TRBV21-1, the J gene TRBJ2-1; the D call in the table, TRBD2, was not verified against the DNA. TRBV21-1 is an annotated pseudogene. This CDR3 region has 15 residues. The CDR3 loop reads CASSKGDGIHNEQFF. The CDR3 DNA is TGTGCCAGCAGCAAAGGTGACGGGATCCACAATGAGCAGTTCTTC.